This T cell receptor beta chain originates from a study of shared clonotypes between healthy human individuals. Study-level points and caveats: Larger estimated richness was generally recorded for naive subsets relative to memory subsets.

With regard to this clone: Antigen unknown.

There are 15 residues in the CDR3. The V gene's germline CDR1 is LNHDA and CDR2 SQIVND (reference sequence). V lost 8 bases and J lost 2, with 15 bases in between. Repertoires were generated with immunoSEQ multiplex PCR, while TCRdb's copy carries only in-frame clones and drops some. In the table there are about 1,500,000 clones, roughly 95% of which are singletons. Sequenced sample: naive CD4+ T cells sorted from blood. The subset here: CD45RA+ positively selected. The chain combines TRBV19 with TRBJ2-2; the D is unclear. The clonotype originates from a man in his thirties or forties in good health. The CDR3 bases are TGTGCCAGTCGACGCCCCACAGTTAACACCGGGGAGCTGTTTTTT. Residues: CASRRPTVNTGELFF.